Described below is a single T cell receptor beta chain sequence and its context. Antigen specificity is unknown. The CDR3 runs 11 residues. The V end lost 6 bases, the J end lost 1 base, and 3 bases lay between the germline ends. TCRdb independently ran MiXCR on the multiplex PCR reads; one entry per CDR3 protein. The sample yields 150,000 to 200,000 distinct CDR3 sequences, about 30% seen once. This sample was included in a study of breast tumors, draining lymph nodes, adjacent tissues. Points from the study as a whole: The data were judged consistent with most tumor T cells coming from lymph node and expanding in tumor. Tumors had less TCR diversity than lymph nodes, more than nontumor tissue.

The lymph nodes were axillary draining lymph nodes from breast cancer patients. The sequenced sample was axillary lymph node tissue. The receptor was derived from a female donor with breast cancer. Some clones in this sample may be carry-over from other donors' samples. The chain links TRBV12-3 or TRBV12-4 to TRBJ1-1; D remains ambiguous. The CDR3 coding sequence is TGTGCCAGCAGGGGGAACACTGAAGCTTTCTTT. As protein: CASRGNTEAFF.